The clone carrying this T cell receptor beta chain was seen ten or more times. The CDR3 sequence is 16 residues long. Germline CDR1 is MDHEN and CDR2 is SYDVKM. With 5 bases removed from V and 0 bases from J, the gap between germline ends came to 17 bases. The data are from a study of early T cells in non-severe SARS-CoV-2 infection. One entry per CDR3 protein, called by TCRdb with MiXCR from the 5' RACE reads. The sample includes around 67,000 distinct CDR3 sequences, about an eighth of them seen just once. The chain carries TRBV28 and TRBJ2-7; a possible D gene is TRBD2 (7 bases). This receptor was taken from an adult who was a healthcare worker with PCR-confirmed SARS-CoV-2 infection or an uninfected control (not recorded which). The specimen was whole blood. The CDR3 sequence is CASSPLGGGSSYEQYF. CDR3 nucleotide sequence: TGTGCCAGCAGTCCCCTAGGGGGGGGGAGCTCCTACGAGCAGTACTTC.